This TCR beta chain was retrieved from a study of response to subunit inactivated influenza vaccine. As regards this clonotype: Its antigen is currently unknown.

Findings and limits, study-wide: That few new T cells are recruited by each seasonal influenza vaccination was the authors' suggestion.

The germline V gene has CDR1 DFQATT and CDR2 SNEGSKA (reference sequence). V lost 5 bases to trimming and J lost 5 bases; unmatched junction nucleotides: 9. This CDR3 contains 14 residues. A single record per CDR3 protein comes from TCRdb applying MiXCR to the RT-PCR reads. The data hold some 850,000 distinct CDR3 sequences, with approximately 17% observed a single time. This material consisted of PBMCs from blood, taken less than 6 days after vaccination. V and J are TRBV20-1 and TRBJ2-7, with 10 bases matching TRBD2. This receptor was identified in a middle-aged man who received an inactivated influenza vaccine. The CDR3 is CSAPRTSGGDEQYF. The CDR3 coding sequence is TGCAGTGCTCCCCGAACGAGCGGGGGGGACGAGCAGTACTTC.